The next 27 T cell receptor beta chains were all read from a single sample in a study of T cells in Graves' hyperthyroidism and ophthalmopathy. Researchers took RNA transcripts and amplified the TCR beta CDR3 regions from them. Carried out on the TCR CDR3, a first-round RT-PCR used the HTBI primer set. A single record per CDR3 protein comes from TCRdb applying MiXCR to the multiplex PCR reads. The table records some 500,000 distinct CDR3 sequences, approximately 15% of them present only once. The sequencing sample was made of blood. These receptor sequences come from a woman aged 18-35 years with Graves' hyperthyroidism.

This clonotype was seen at least ten times. The V and J genes are TRBV6-1 and TRBJ1-5; 11 bases agree with TRBD1. The CDR3 runs 18 residues. Looked up from germline, CDR1 is MNHNS and CDR2 is SASEGT. Trimming cost V 5 bases and J 7 bases; bases outside gene matches: 16. CDR3 coding DNA: TGTGCCAGCAGTCAGATCTCCGGGACAGGGGGTCAAAGACAGCCCCAGCATTTT. This sequence encodes CASSQISGTGGQRQPQHF.

The sample holds many counts of this clonotype. Its ends do not fully match the called genes, so a read error is possible. The rearrangement uses TRBV11-3 and TRBJ2-3; 11 nucleotides line up with TRBD2. The CDR3 spans 15 residues. Germline lookup yields CDR1 SGHNT and CDR2 YENEEA. The CDR3 bases are TGTGCCAGCAGCCCTAGCGGGAGGCACACACATACGCAGTATTTT. Its translation: CASSPSGRHTHTQYF.

This clonotype came up many times. The chain carries TRBV6-1 and TRBJ2-3; D possibly corresponds to TRBD2 (6 bases). The CDR3 spans 14 residues. V gave up 5 bases and J gave up 1 base, with 10 bases separating them. CDR1 and CDR2 from the germline V gene are MNHNS and SASEGT. CDR3 residues: CASSYGGGTDTQYF. CDR3 DNA: TGTGCCAGCAGTTATGGAGGGGGCACAGATACGCAGTATTTT.

This clonotype has ten or more counts. This chain links TRBV6-1 with TRBJ1-4; D not resolved. Germline assignment: CDR1 MNHNS and CDR2 SASEGT. V lost 7 bases to trimming and J lost 6 bases, with 6 bases between them. This CDR3 has 11 amino acids. CDR3 region: CASKRHEKLFF. CDR3 sequence (DNA): TGTGCCAGCAAAAGGCATGAAAAACTGTTTTTT.

In its sample, this clonotype was seen once. This chain links TRBV7-9 with TRBJ1-2; TRBD1 might be the D (5 bases). CDR1 is SEHNR and CDR2 is FQNEAQ in the germline V gene (reference sequence). Trimming took off 5 bases at V and 4 bases at J, with 14 bases between the two ends. The length of the CDR3 is 14 residues. CDR3 loop: CASSPTGTVYGYTF. CDR3 DNA sequence: TGTGCCAGCAGCCCGACCGGGACGGTCTATGGCTACACCTTC.

This clonotype has at least ten counts. CDR3: CSALVGGGNQPQHF. CDR3 sequence (DNA): TGCAGTGCCCTCGTCGGGGGAGGCAATCAGCCCCAGCATTTT. The chain is built from TRBV20-1 and TRBJ1-5; D is possibly TRBD1 (5 bases). V lost 6 bases to trimming and J lost 2 bases, with 14 bases between them. Germline V CDR1 and CDR2: DFQATT, SNEGSKA (reference sequence). CDR3 length: 14 residues.

This clonotype appeared many times. The V and J genes are TRBV12-3 or TRBV12-4 and TRBJ2-7; TRBD2 is a possible D gene (5 bases). The CDR3 has 15 amino acids. Deletions cut 7 bases from V and 4 bases from J, with 20 bases between. The CDR3 bases are TGTGCCAGCACCTCGTTTGGACTCCTTTCTTACGAGCAGTACGTC. This gives the protein CASTSFGLLSYEQYV.

This clonotype was found many times. The gene calls are TRBV11-3 and TRBJ1-1; D remains ambiguous. The CDR3 covers 15 residues. Germline CDR1 and CDR2: SGHNT and YENEEA. Trimming removed 1 base from V and 4 bases from J, with 13 bases in between. The CDR3 sequence is CASSLVSPWGTEAFF. The CDR3 region has the DNA TGTGCCAGCAGCTTAGTATCCCCCTGGGGCACTGAAGCTTTCTTT.

This clonotype was detected many times. The chain joins TRBV6-1 to TRBJ2-7; the D gene is possibly TRBD1 (6 bases). CDR1 MNHNS and CDR2 SASEGT come from the germline V gene. V lost 5 bases and J lost 3, with 14 bases in between. The CDR3 is made up of 14 amino acids. CDR3 nucleotide sequence: TGTGCCAGCAGTTCGGACAGTTCTCTCTACGAGCAGTACTTC. Its protein product is CASSSDSSLYEQYF.

This clonotype was observed many times. The J gene is TRBJ2-3, the V gene TRBV2, with 9 bases fitting TRBD1. The CDR3 loop spans 15 amino acids. V gave up 5 bases and J gave up 1 base; unmatched junction bases: 4. The V gene's germline CDR1 is SNHLY and CDR2 FYNNEI. The CDR3 protein is CASSSQGARTDTQYF. The CDR3 bases are TGTGCCAGCAGTTCACAGGGGGCACGCACAGATACGCAGTATTTT. Full variable domain (rest looked up from reference TRBV2 and TRBJ2-3): EPEVTQTPSHQVTQMGQEVILRCVPISNHLYFYWYRQILGQKVEFLVSFYNNEISEKSEIFDDQFSVERPDGSNFTLKIRSTKLEDSAMYFCASSSQGARTDTQYFGPGTRLTVL.

This clonotype was seen more than once but under ten times. This rearrangement joins TRBV12-3 or TRBV12-4 to TRBJ2-1; TRBD2 might be the D (6 bases). This CDR3 region has 12 residues. Trimming took off 1 base at V and 10 bases at J, with 8 bases between the two ends. The chain's CDR3 is CASSLGGREQFF. CDR3 DNA sequence: TGTGCCAGCAGTTTAGGGGGGAGGGAGCAGTTCTTC.

This clonotype was observed at least ten times. V gene TRBV7-8 combines with J gene TRBJ1-1; tentative D call: TRBD1 (5 bases). Germline CDR1 reads SGHVS; CDR2 reads FQNEAQ. This CDR3 region has 16 residues. The V gene lost 7 bases and the J gene lost 1 base, with 19 bases spanning the gap. CDR3 amino acids: CASINHGGGGNTEAFF. The DNA of the CDR3 is TGTGCCAGCATTAACCACGGGGGGGGTGGGAACACTGAAGCTTTCTTT.

This clonotype was seen repeatedly, ten times or more. The chain combines TRBV18 with TRBJ1-1, with D unclear. Trimming stripped 2 bases from V and 7 bases from J, with 14 bases between. The CDR3 has 14 amino acids. Germline V gene sequence: CDR1 KGHSH, CDR2 LQKENI. The CDR3: CASSPGSEEGEAFF. The DNA of the CDR3 is TGTGCCAGCTCACCAGGGTCCGAGGAAGGTGAAGCTTTCTTT.

This clonotype was detected many times. The V call is TRBV5-1, the J call TRBJ2-7; a weak D match, TRBD1 (5 bases). Germline V CDR1 and CDR2: SGHRS, YFSETQ. V lost 4 bases and J lost 0, with 17 bases in between. This CDR3 region has 16 residues. CDR3 residues: CASSRRFDQGSYEQYF. The CDR3 DNA follows: TGCGCCAGCAGCCGCCGTTTTGATCAGGGCTCCTACGAGCAGTACTTC. Looking up the rest from reference TRBV5-1 and TRBJ2-7 gives the full variable domain: KAGVTQTPRYLIKTRGQQVTLSCSPISGHRSVSWYQQTPGQGLQFLFEYFSETQRNKGNFPGRFSGRQFSNSRSEMNVSTLELGDSALYLCASSRRFDQGSYEQYFGPGTRLTVT.

In this sample, this clonotype turned up many times. The rearrangement uses TRBV11-1 and TRBJ2-5; D is possibly TRBD1 or TRBD2 (7 bases each). This CDR3 contains 16 residues. V was cut by 5 bases and J by 5 bases, with 21 bases left in between. The V gene's germline CDR1 is SGHAT and CDR2 FQDESV (reference sequence). The CDR3 DNA is TGTGCCAGCAGCCGGGCATCTTTCAGGGGGGGCGAGACCCAGTACTTC. Its protein is CASSRASFRGGETQYF.

The V call is TRBV4-2, the J call TRBJ2-1, with D unresolved. This CDR3 comprises 16 residues. Germline CDR1 reads LGHNA; CDR2 reads YNFKEQ. Trimming pared 0 bases from V and 3 bases from J, leaving 12 bases between. The CDR3 nucleotides read TGTGCCAGCAGCCAAGAGGGCAGGAGTTACTACAATGAGCAGTTCTTC. Protein product: CASSQEGRSYYNEQFF.

This clonotype was seen ten or more times. Here the CDR3 reads CASSRSGAGEAFF. In DNA, the CDR3 is TGTGCCAGCAGCCGATCGGGGGCGGGTGAAGCTTTCTTT. The V and J genes are TRBV5-6 and TRBJ1-1; D may be TRBD1 (6 bases). The length of the CDR3 is 13 residues. Germline V lookup: CDR1 SGHDT, CDR2 YYEEEE. The V end was cut by 4 bases, the J end by 7 bases, with 14 bases between. Drawing the rest from reference TRBV5-6 and TRBJ1-1, the complete variable domain is DAGVTQSPTHLIKTRGQQVTLRCSPKSGHDTVSWYQQALGQGPQFIFQYYEEEERQRGNFPDRFSGHQFPNYSSELNVNALLLGDSALYLCASSRSGAGEAFFGQGTRLTVV.

This clonotype has a count of ten or more. J is TRBJ1-1 and V is TRBV6-1; 7 bases map to TRBD1. The CDR3 length is 15 residues. Trimming cost V 5 bases and J 0 bases; bases outside gene matches: 6. The V gene's germline CDR1 is MNHNS and CDR2 SASEGT. CDR3 amino acids: CASSPGQAMNTEAFF. Here the CDR3 DNA reads TGTGCCAGCAGTCCCGGACAGGCGATGAACACTGAAGCTTTCTTT.

The sample holds many counts of this clonotype. The J gene is TRBJ2-5, the V gene TRBV30, with a possible D match to TRBD1 (6 bases). This CDR3 is 13 amino acids long. Germline V CDR1 and CDR2: GTSNPN, SVGIG (reference sequence). V lost 1 base, J lost 9 bases, and 15 bases lay in between. CDR3 nucleotides: TGTGCCTGGAGTGGACAGGACGGGGCCGCCCAGTACTTC. The encoded protein is CAWSGQDGAAQYF.

This clonotype came up a few times. The rearrangement uses TRBV6-4 and TRBJ2-6; TRBD2 is a possible D gene (6 bases). Germline CDR1 MRHNA, CDR2 SNTAGT. The germline V and J ends were trimmed by 2 bases and 2 bases, with 13 bases remaining between them. The CDR3 totals 17 residues. The CDR3 is CASSDRGGGTGANVLTF. The CDR3 DNA sequence: TGTGCCAGCAGTGACCGAGGTGGGGGGACTGGGGCCAACGTCCTGACTTTC.

This chain links TRBV19 with TRBJ1-5; D gene unclear. The V end was cut by 6 bases, the J end by 7 bases, with 16 bases between. This CDR3 has 14 residues. Germline CDR1 is LNHDA and CDR2 is SQIVND (reference sequence). The CDR3 nucleotides read TGTGCCAGTAGGGACCCTAGCAAGAGGCAGCCCCAGCATTTT. Protein sequence: CASRDPSKRQPQHF.

At least ten counts were recorded for this clonotype. The genes are TRBV4-1 and TRBJ2-5; 7 bases line up with TRBD2. The CDR3 consists of 14 residues. The V and J ends lost 3 bases and 3 bases, in that order; junction bases with no gene match: 4. Per germline, CDR1 MGHRA and CDR2 YSYEKL. The CDR3: CASSHGEGKETQYF. The CDR3 bases are TGCGCCAGCAGCCACGGGGAGGGGAAAGAGACCCAGTACTTC.

The sample holds many counts of this clonotype. The chain uses TRBV3-1 and TRBJ2-3; no reliable D call. The germline V gene has CDR1 LGHDT and CDR2 YNNKEL (reference sequence). The CDR3 has 14 amino acids. The V end lost 0 bases, the J end lost 6 bases, and 10 bases lay between the germline ends. This CDR3 is CASSQDIETDTQYF. The CDR3 DNA sequence: TGTGCCAGCAGCCAAGATATAGAAACCGATACGCAGTATTTT.

In its sample, this clonotype was seen a few times. The V gene is TRBV19, the J gene TRBJ2-1; 12 bases map to TRBD2. Germline CDR1 is LNHDA and CDR2 is SQIVND (reference sequence). V was pared by 10 bases and J by 9 bases, with 10 bases of the junction left unmatched. The CDR3 has 14 amino acids. The CDR3: CAISSGRAKGEQFF. As DNA, the CDR3 is TGTGCCATCTCTAGCGGGAGGGCCAAGGGTGAGCAGTTCTTC.

On this clonotype itself: Possible read error: a much larger clone is one base away. The gene calls are TRBV6-1 and TRBJ2-1; either TRBD1 or TRBD2 may supply D (5 bases each). The germline CDR1 and CDR2 sequences are MNHNS and SASEGT. The CDR3 totals 16 residues. The CDR3 loop is CASSEQGGTGWNEQLF. In nucleotides, the CDR3 is TGTGCCAGCAGTGAACAGGGCGGAACGGGATGGAATGAGCAGCTCTTC.

This clonotype was seen many times. The chain links TRBV4-1 to TRBJ1-2, with 9 bases lining up with TRBD1. Germline lookup yields CDR1 MGHRA and CDR2 YSYEKL. The CDR3 is 16 residues long. V shed 0 bases and J 2 bases; nucleotides not matched to a gene: 4. CDR3 protein: CASSQESTGGNYGYTF. CDR3 in DNA: TGCGCCAGCAGCCAAGAATCAACAGGGGGCAACTATGGCTACACCTTC.

At least ten counts were recorded for this clonotype. The chain is built from TRBV5-1 and TRBJ1-4, with a tentative D call TRBD1 (5 bases). Between the trimmed V and J ends, which lost 3 bases and 5 bases, there was a span of 23 bases. Germline V gene sequence: CDR1 SGHRS, CDR2 YFSETQ. The CDR3 is 18 amino acids. The CDR3 reads CASSSTGTAGEINEKLFF. DNA of the CDR3: TGCGCCAGCAGCTCAACCGGGACCGCGGGGGAGATAAATGAAAAACTGTTTTTT.